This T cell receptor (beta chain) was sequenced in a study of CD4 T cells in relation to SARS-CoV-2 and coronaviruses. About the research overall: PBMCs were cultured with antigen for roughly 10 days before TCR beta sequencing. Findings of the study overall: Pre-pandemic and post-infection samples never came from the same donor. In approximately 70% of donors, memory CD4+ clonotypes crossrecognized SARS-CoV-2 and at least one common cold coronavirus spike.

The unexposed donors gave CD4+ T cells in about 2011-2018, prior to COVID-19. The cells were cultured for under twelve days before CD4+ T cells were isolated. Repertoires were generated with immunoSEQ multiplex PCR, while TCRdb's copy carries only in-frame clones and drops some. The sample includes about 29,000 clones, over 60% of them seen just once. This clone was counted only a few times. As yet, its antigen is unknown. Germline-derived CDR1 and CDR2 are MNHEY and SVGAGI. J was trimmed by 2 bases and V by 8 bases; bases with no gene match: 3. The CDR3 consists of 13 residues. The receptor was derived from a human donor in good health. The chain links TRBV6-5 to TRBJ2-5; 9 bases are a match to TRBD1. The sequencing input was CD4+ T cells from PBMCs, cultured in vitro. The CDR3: CASLGTGQETQYF. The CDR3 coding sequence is TGTGCCAGCCTTGGGACAGGGCAAGAGACCCAGTACTTC.